Listed below are T cell receptor beta chains from one sample, sequenced in a study of T cell responses to AZD1222 COVID-19 vaccine. Generated by immunoSEQ multiplex PCR, the TCRdb table keeps only in-frame clones and is missing some. Among about 100,000 clones listed, about 86% were seen once. The material sequenced was peripheral blood, taken on day 0 of AZD1222 vaccination. The receptor source for this set is an adult in good health. Each CDR3 is given with its conserved first and last residue. Fields, in order: D gene, J gene, V gene, clone size, CDR3 protein. A D gene is named only where the DNA matches it firmly. Clone size is not always given. Where it is, it says once, few, many or a class for expanded clones.

D: NA
J: TRBJ1-2
V: TRBV20-1
size: NA
CDR3: CSASISYGYTF

D: NA
J: TRBJ2-1
V: TRBV5-5
size: NA
CDR3: CASSLGPSVYNEQFF

D: TRBD1
J: TRBJ1-2
V: TRBV2
size: NA
CDR3: CASYPRTGSYGYTF

D: NA
J: TRBJ1-6
V: TRBV27
size: NA
CDR3: CASWMGLASPLHF

D: NA
J: TRBJ2-1
V: TRBV28
size: NA
CDR3: CASSLLSRNEQFF

D: NA
J: TRBJ1-4
V: TRBV6-5
size: NA
CDR3: CASSNGAATNEKLFF

D: NA
J: TRBJ2-7
V: TRBV3-1/TRBV3-2
size: NA
CDR3: CASSQAGTPYEQYF

D: NA
J: TRBJ1-5
V: TRBV6-2/TRBV6-3
size: NA
CDR3: CASSSQGSNQPQHF

D: TRBD1
J: TRBJ2-6
V: TRBV19
size: NA
CDR3: CASSNQETGRSGANVLTF

D: NA
J: TRBJ1-2
V: TRBV7-2
size: NA
CDR3: CASSLSQVPGYTF

D: NA
J: TRBJ2-1
V: TRBV7-9
size: NA
CDR3: CASSLSDRQFF

D: TRBD1
J: TRBJ1-1
V: TRBV5-1
size: NA
CDR3: CASSGTGMNTEAFF

D: NA
J: TRBJ1-1
V: TRBV11-3
size: NA
CDR3: CASSFGSAGEAFF

D: NA
J: TRBJ2-1
V: TRBV30
size: NA
CDR3: CAWSRMSFYNEQFF

D: NA
J: TRBJ2-7
V: TRBV6-5
size: NA
CDR3: CASTRQDSYEQYF

D: TRBD2
J: TRBJ2-1
V: TRBV5-4
size: NA
CDR3: CASSLVEAGLQFF

D: TRBD1
J: TRBJ1-1
V: TRBV7-2
size: NA
CDR3: CASSWQDRVNTEAFF

D: TRBD1
J: TRBJ2-2
V: TRBV6-2/TRBV6-3
size: NA
CDR3: CASSSIIITGAGELFF

D: NA
J: TRBJ1-6
V: TRBV7-2
size: few
CDR3: CASSLGADRSPLHF

D: NA
J: TRBJ1-1
V: TRBV19
size: NA
CDR3: CASSIQGSNTEAFF

D: TRBD2
J: TRBJ2-1
V: TRBV27
size: once
CDR3: CASRGRGSYNEQFF

D: NA
J: TRBJ2-7
V: TRBV10-2
size: NA
CDR3: CASRPSATAYEQYF

D: TRBD2
J: TRBJ2-3
V: TRBV7-3
size: NA
CDR3: CASSWSASGTFSDTQYF

D: TRBD2
J: TRBJ2-7
V: TRBV3-1/TRBV3-2
size: NA
CDR3: CASSQGAGAKSREQYF

D: NA
J: TRBJ1-3
V: TRBV5-1
size: NA
CDR3: CASAAGSGNTIYF

D: TRBD1
J: TRBJ2-1
V: TRBV12-3/TRBV12-4
size: NA
CDR3: CATAPGQGNEQFF

D: NA
J: TRBJ2-5
V: TRBV12-3/TRBV12-4
size: NA
CDR3: CASSPGPRAPQYF

D: TRBD1
J: TRBJ1-5
V: TRBV23-1
size: NA
CDR3: CASTHRGLNNQPQHF

D: NA
J: TRBJ2-1
V: TRBV6-6
size: NA
CDR3: CASSYETRGEQFF

D: NA
J: TRBJ1-1
V: TRBV5-8
size: NA
CDR3: CASRPAHDPPKAFF

D: NA
J: TRBJ2-1
V: TRBV11-3
size: once
CDR3: CASSLGANNEQFF

D: TRBD2
J: TRBJ2-1
V: TRBV15
size: NA
CDR3: CATSRGRAGTYNEQFF

D: NA
J: TRBJ2-2
V: TRBV30
size: NA
CDR3: CAWGSGGGNTGELFF

D: NA
J: TRBJ1-1
V: TRBV28
size: few
CDR3: CASSLWETEAFF

D: NA
J: TRBJ1-5
V: TRBV19
size: NA
CDR3: CATKRQGQPQHF

D: TRBD2
J: TRBJ2-7
V: TRBV9
size: once
CDR3: CASSAEGLAGVEQYF

D: TRBD1
J: TRBJ1-1
V: TRBV10-3
size: NA
CDR3: CASQGDRAPHTEAFF

D: TRBD1
J: TRBJ1-2
V: TRBV10-3
size: NA
CDR3: CAISDRGAANYGYTF

D: TRBD2
J: TRBJ2-6
V: TRBV28
size: NA
CDR3: CASRGGTRSVHGANVLTF

D: NA
J: TRBJ1-1
V: TRBV19
size: NA
CDR3: CASDRGTEAFF

D: NA
J: TRBJ1-1
V: TRBV6-2/TRBV6-3
size: once
CDR3: CASSLYSATEAFF

D: TRBD2
J: TRBJ2-7
V: TRBV30
size: NA
CDR3: CAWRTPLAGVYEQYF

D: NA
J: TRBJ1-2
V: TRBV4-1
size: few
CDR3: CASSQVLGNDGYTF

D: TRBD1
J: TRBJ1-6
V: TRBV5-4
size: NA
CDR3: CASSSWTGKRSPLHF

D: TRBD1
J: TRBJ2-3
V: TRBV12-5
size: NA
CDR3: CASGGQGGTDTQYF

D: TRBD2
J: TRBJ2-7
V: TRBV5-6
size: NA
CDR3: CASSYDGTSGTPEQYF